One and the same sample provided the 24 T cell receptor beta chains below, sequenced in a study of CD8 T cells in ankylosing spondylitis. Using its own MiXCR run on the 5' RACE reads, TCRdb lists one record per CDR3 protein. The table records 25,000 to 30,000 distinct CDR3 sequences, 5.3% of them present only once. The sequencing sample was made of blood, either unsorted or a sorted T cell fraction (not recorded which). The receptors derive from a female donor with ankylosing spondylitis or in good health (not recorded which).

This clonotype came up many times. V and J are TRBV9 and TRBJ2-3; 11 nucleotides agree with TRBD2. The CDR3 runs 17 residues. J was trimmed by 4 bases and V by 3 bases; bases with no gene match: 10. Germline values: CDR1 SGDLS, CDR2 YYNGEE. The CDR3 nucleotides read TGTGCCAGCAGCGGCGAACCGGGACTAGCGGTCCCAGATACGCAGTATTTT. Amino acid sequence: CASSGEPGLAVPDTQYF.

This clonotype was seen ten or more times. The gene calls are TRBV9 and TRBJ1-1; D perhaps matches TRBD1 (5 bases). V was shortened by 4 bases and J by 0 bases, with 16 bases between the two germline ends. This CDR3 contains 16 residues. Germline V gene lookup returns CDR1 SGDLS and CDR2 YYNGEE. In nucleotides, the CDR3 is TGTGCCAGCAGCCCCCAGATTTCGGGGCTGAACACTGAAGCTTTCTTT. It codes for CASSPQISGLNTEAFF.

The chain uses TRBV9 and TRBJ2-1; TRBD2 agrees at 10 bases. In germline, CDR1 is SGDLS, CDR2 YYNGEE. With 4 bases clipped from V and 4 bases from J, the junction kept 5 bases outside the gene matches. The CDR3 has 15 amino acids. The CDR3 sequence is CASSSGTSEYNEQFF. CDR3 nucleotide sequence: TGTGCCAGCAGCTCCGGGACTAGCGAGTACAATGAGCAGTTCTTC.

This clonotype was found many times. The chain links TRBV9 to TRBJ1-4; 7 bases align to TRBD1. The CDR3 is 17 amino acids. V shed 4 bases, J shed 4 bases, and the junction held 13 bases outside the gene matches. Germline V gives CDR1 SGDLS, CDR2 YYNGEE. CDR3 loop: CASSPRWDSLLNEKLFF. CDR3 DNA sequence: TGTGCCAGCAGCCCCCGATGGGACAGCCTTCTTAATGAAAAACTGTTTTTT.

As for this clonotype: The junction departs from the called germline gene at one end, perhaps through a read error. The chain employs TRBV9 and TRBJ2-3; D is unclear. CDR3 length: 15 amino acids. Germline V gene lookup returns CDR1 SGDLS and CDR2 YYNGEE. CDR3 loop: CASSVDSRSSDTQYF. The CDR3 DNA is TGTGCCAGCAGTGTAGACTCCAGAAGTTCAGATACGCAGTATTTT.

This rearrangement joins TRBV9 to TRBJ1-2; TRBD1 agrees at 7 bases. V was pared by 4 bases and J by 2 bases, with 8 bases of the junction left unmatched. The CDR3 contains 15 residues. The germline V gene has CDR1 SGDLS and CDR2 YYNGEE. CDR3 sequence reads: CASSPSVGQNYGYTF. CDR3 DNA: TGTGCCAGCAGCCCAAGTGTGGGACAGAACTATGGCTACACCTTC.

This clonotype was seen ten or more times. This chain uses TRBV9 with TRBJ2-5; the D gene could be TRBD1 or TRBD2 (5 bases each). CDR3 length: 15 amino acids. The V end lost 6 bases, the J end lost 2 bases, and 17 bases lay between the germline ends. Germline CDR1 is SGDLS and CDR2 is YYNGEE. DNA for the CDR3: TGTGCCAGCACCCTGACCGGGGCCCTTCAAGAGACCCAGTACTTC. Amino acids: CASTLTGALQETQYF.

The CDR3 reads CASSQAGVRTDTQYF. CDR3 DNA sequence: TGTGCCAGCAGCCAAGCGGGAGTGCGCACAGATACGCAGTATTTT. This chain links TRBV9 with TRBJ2-3; 8 nucleotides line up with TRBD2. V dropped 4 bases and J dropped 1; count of bases not matched to a gene: 5. This CDR3 has 15 residues. The germline V gene has CDR1 SGDLS and CDR2 YYNGEE.

Many counts were recorded for this clonotype. The chain combines TRBV9 with TRBJ1-1; no reliable D call. V was trimmed by 4 bases and J by 4 bases, leaving 14 bases between them. Looked up from germline, CDR1 is SGDLS and CDR2 is YYNGEE. The CDR3 consists of 14 residues. The CDR3 reads CASSSPESSTEAFF. CDR3 DNA sequence: TGTGCCAGCAGCTCCCCCGAAAGTTCCACTGAAGCTTTCTTT. Looking up the rest from reference TRBV9 and TRBJ1-1 gives the full variable domain: DSGVTQTPKHLITATGQRVTLRCSPRSGDLSVYWYQQSLDQGLQFLIQYYNGEERAKGNILERFSAQQFPDLHSELNLSSLELGDSALYFCASSSPESSTEAFFGQGTRLTVV.

This clonotype occurred many times. The chain joins TRBV9 to TRBJ1-4; 7 bases match TRBD1. This CDR3 is 15 amino acids long. Germline V gene data show CDR1 as SGDLS and CDR2 as YYNGEE. V lost 3 bases, J lost 7 bases, and 9 bases stayed unmatched. DNA for the CDR3: TGTGCCAGCAGCGCTCGACAGGGCCGCGGTGAAAAACTGTTTTTT. This encodes CASSARQGRGEKLFF.

At least ten counts were recorded for this clonotype. The chain joins TRBV9 to TRBJ2-5; D is tentatively TRBD1 or TRBD2 (6 bases each). Germline V CDR1 and CDR2: SGDLS, YYNGEE. V shed 4 bases and J shed 9 bases, with 25 bases lying between them. CDR3 length: 16 residues. The chain's CDR3 is CASSRRGGTQERAQYF. The CDR3 DNA sequence: TGTGCCAGCAGCAGACGAGGGGGGACCCAAGAAAGGGCCCAGTACTTC.

Ten or more counts support this clonotype. The rearrangement links TRBV9 to TRBJ2-1; 12 bases align to TRBD2. In germline, CDR1 is SGDLS, CDR2 YYNGEE. This CDR3 is 16 amino acids long. The trim removed 0 bases at V and 7 bases at J, leaving 5 bases unmatched. The CDR3 DNA reads TGTGCCAGCAGCGTAGACTGGCTAGCGGGAGGGAATGAGCAGTTCTTC. Translating gives CASSVDWLAGGNEQFF.

This clonotype was counted at least ten times. This chain connects TRBV9 to TRBJ2-7, with 9 bases that match TRBD2. With 3 bases clipped from V and 6 bases from J, the junction kept 10 bases outside the gene matches. Germline-derived CDR1 and CDR2 are SGDLS and YYNGEE. This CDR3 comprises 15 residues. The CDR3 loop reads CASSETPGLAVEQYF. The CDR3 DNA reads TGTGCCAGCAGCGAAACACCGGGACTAGCTGTCGAGCAGTACTTC.

This clonotype came up many times. The V and J genes are TRBV9 and TRBJ2-1; D uncertain. This CDR3 is built from 14 residues. The germline V and J ends were trimmed by 4 bases and 0 bases, with 8 bases remaining between them. Germline lookup yields CDR1 SGDLS and CDR2 YYNGEE. The CDR3 coding sequence is TGTGCCAGCAGCTCAGGAGTCTCCTACAATGAGCAGTTCTTC. As protein: CASSSGVSYNEQFF.

This clonotype occurred a few times. The gene calls are TRBV9 and TRBJ2-1, with 8 bases that match TRBD1. The V gene's germline CDR1 is SGDLS and CDR2 YYNGEE. Trimming removed 4 bases from V and 7 bases from J; junction bases left unmatched: 13. This CDR3 region has 16 residues. The CDR3 reads CASSSRLDRDGNEQFF. The CDR3 nucleotides read TGTGCCAGCAGCTCCCGATTGGACAGGGACGGGAATGAGCAGTTCTTC.

This clonotype has a count of ten or more. The chain carries TRBV9 and TRBJ1-5; 8 bases align to TRBD1. This CDR3 spans 14 amino acids. In germline, CDR1 is SGDLS, CDR2 YYNGEE. Losses at the gene ends were 3 bases for V and 7 bases for J; bases not matched to a gene: 6. For the CDR3, the DNA is TGTGCCAGCAGCGCCGGACAGGGTATACAGCCCCAGCATTTT. As protein: CASSAGQGIQPQHF.

This clonotype was recorded at least ten times. The rearrangement joins TRBV9 to TRBJ2-3; D is ambiguous. This CDR3 spans 13 amino acids. CDR1 is SGDLS and CDR2 is YYNGEE in the germline V gene. Trimming cost V 1 base and J 4 bases, with 7 bases left between them. This CDR3 reads CASSVTAADTQYF. CDR3 nucleotide sequence: TGTGCCAGCAGCGTAACAGCCGCAGATACGCAGTATTTT.

The chain has TRBV9 and TRBJ2-2; weak D call: TRBD2 (5 bases). There are 15 residues in the CDR3. Germline lookup yields CDR1 SGDLS and CDR2 YYNGEE. V was pared by 5 bases and J by 6 bases, with 17 bases between. The CDR3 sequence is CASRPSPGEAGELFF. As DNA, the CDR3 is TGTGCCAGCAGGCCTTCTCCCGGGGAAGCCGGGGAGCTGTTTTTT. Complete variable domain (other parts from reference TRBV9 and TRBJ2-2): DSGVTQTPKHLITATGQRVTLRCSPRSGDLSVYWYQQSLDQGLQFLIQYYNGEERAKGNILERFSAQQFPDLHSELNLSSLELGDSALYFCASRPSPGEAGELFFGEGSRLTVL.

This clonotype was seen repeatedly, ten times or more. The chain couples TRBV9 to TRBJ2-7; 7 nucleotides line up with TRBD2. V gave up 0 bases and J gave up 2 bases; unmatched junction bases: 8. Germline assignment: CDR1 SGDLS and CDR2 YYNGEE. This CDR3 has 16 residues. CDR3 nucleotide sequence: TGTGCCAGCAGCGTAGGAGGGAGGGGATCTACCTACGAGCAGTACTTC. It translates to CASSVGGRGSTYEQYF.

The J gene is TRBJ2-3, the V gene TRBV9; the D is unclear. CDR1 SGDLS and CDR2 YYNGEE come from the germline V gene. V was cut by 0 bases and J by 0 bases, with 5 bases left in between. CDR3 length: 14 amino acids. CDR3 DNA sequence: TGTGCCAGCAGCGTAGGATCTAGCACAGATACGCAGTATTTT. It translates to CASSVGSSTDTQYF. The entire variable domain, with the rest obtained from reference TRBV9 and TRBJ2-3, is as follows: DSGVTQTPKHLITATGQRVTLRCSPRSGDLSVYWYQQSLDQGLQFLIQYYNGEERAKGNILERFSAQQFPDLHSELNLSSLELGDSALYFCASSVGSSTDTQYFGPGTRLTVL.

This clonotype has at least ten counts. The chain is built from TRBV9 and TRBJ2-3; a possible D gene is TRBD2 (6 bases). Trimming shortened V by 4 bases and J by 2 bases, and 11 bases separated the two germline ends. Germline V gene sequence: CDR1 SGDLS, CDR2 YYNGEE. The CDR3 runs 14 residues. CDR3 DNA: TGTGCCAGCAGCATGGGACTGAACACAGATACGCAGTATTTT. This gives the protein CASSMGLNTDTQYF.

This clonotype was detected only a few times. The chain is built from TRBV9 and TRBJ2-2, with D perhaps matching TRBD1 (5 bases). The ends were cut back, 4 bases at V and 5 bases at J, with 9 bases in the middle. The germline V gene has CDR1 SGDLS and CDR2 YYNGEE. The CDR3 has 13 residues. The CDR3 nucleotides read TGTGCCAGCAGCATGACAGTTACCGGGGAGCTGTTTTTT. Translating gives CASSMTVTGELFF. Filled out from reference TRBV9 and TRBJ2-2, the complete variable domain reads DSGVTQTPKHLITATGQRVTLRCSPRSGDLSVYWYQQSLDQGLQFLIQYYNGEERAKGNILERFSAQQFPDLHSELNLSSLELGDSALYFCASSMTVTGELFFGEGSRLTVL.

This clonotype was observed many times. CDR3 protein: CASSSRGYSNQPQHF. The CDR3 nucleotides read TGTGCCAGCAGCTCCCGGGGTTATAGCAATCAGCCCCAGCATTTT. This chain uses TRBV9 with TRBJ1-5, with D unclear. V was clipped by 4 bases and J by 0 bases, with 11 bases between them. The CDR3 is made up of 15 amino acids. Germline V gene sequence: CDR1 SGDLS, CDR2 YYNGEE.

At least ten counts were recorded for this clonotype. The rearrangement links TRBV9 to TRBJ2-1, with 7 nucleotides matching TRBD1. The CDR3 is 14 residues long. CDR1 is SGDLS, CDR2 YYNGEE, per germline. V dropped 4 bases and J dropped 9; count of bases not matched to a gene: 10. CDR3 nucleotide sequence: TGTGCCAGCAGCACTCGACAGGGTACTGCTGAGCAGTTCTTC. Protein: CASSTRQGTAEQFF.